This TCR beta chain was captured in a study of naive and memory T cell subsets. Two oligonucleotides, mixed equimolar, formed the beta constant-region primer covering TRBC1 and TRBC2. The ligated cDNA underwent four PCR rounds using SP2 and nested alpha and beta constant-region primers. Ligation attached a single-stranded oligonucleotide with a 12-nucleotide UMI and the SP2 primer to the cDNA 3' end. Each CDR3 protein gets one entry after TCRdb re-called the UMI-ligation and nested PCR reads with MiXCR. The sample yields roughly 97,000 distinct CDR3 sequences, around 13% seen once. Overall study results and limits: Over 85% of naive TCR sequences appeared only once, unlike memory subsets. A few larger clonotypes appeared in naive repertoires, especially CD8, possibly memory cells re-expressing CD45RA. The power law exponent of TCR abundance differed between naive and memory cells.

Trimming removed 6 bases at V and 4 bases at J, with 10 bases between. CDR3 length equals 13 residues. About this clonotype itself: Its antigen is not identified.

The sequenced material came from naive CD8+ T cells from blood. The receptor was isolated from a human donor in good health. This chain links TRBV12-3 or TRBV12-4 with TRBJ1-5; TRBD1 might be the D (6 bases). The CDR3 sequence: CASSSGQNQPQHF. CDR3 sequence (DNA): TGTGCCAGCAGCTCCGGACAGAATCAGCCCCAGCATTTT.